This is a list of T cell receptor beta chains from one sample in a study of blood T cells in healthy people across ages. One entry per CDR3 protein, called by TCRdb with MiXCR from the 5' RACE reads. The table has over 600,000 distinct CDR3 sequences, around half seen once; the top ten hold 15% to 20%. The sequencing sample was made of blood. Receptors were obtained from a man older than 75 in good health. Both conserved end residues are part of each CDR3. Each record gives: D gene, J gene, V gene, clone size, CDR3 protein, CDR3 DNA. A D gene is named only where the DNA matches it firmly. Size is stated for part of the rows, as once, few or many counts, or as a class when the clone is expanded.

D: TRBD1
J: TRBJ2-7
V: TRBV27
size: -
CDR3: CASSYGTGSAEQYF
DNA: TGTGCCAGCAGCTACGGGACAGGGTCTGCCGAGCAGTACTTC

D: -
J: TRBJ1-5
V: TRBV28
size: -
CDR3: CASSLGAGNQPQHF
DNA: TGTGCCAGCAGCTTAGGCGCCGGCAATCAGCCCCAGCATTTT

D: -
J: TRBJ2-7
V: TRBV7-3
size: -
CDR3: CASSFRGLYEQYF
DNA: TGTGCCAGCAGCTTTCGGGGCCTCTACGAGCAGTACTTC

D: -
J: TRBJ2-3
V: TRBV10-3
size: -
CDR3: CAELVDRYAVF
DNA: TGTGCCGAACTAGTAGACAGATACGCAGTATTT

D: -
J: TRBJ2-5
V: TRBV20-1
size: few
CDR3: CSASQGTAGIIQETQYF
DNA: TGCAGTGCTAGCCAAGGCACGGCAGGGATAATACAAGAGACCCAGTACTTC

D: -
J: TRBJ2-1
V: TRBV10-3
size: -
CDR3: CAISEVGTQHNEQFF
DNA: TGTGCCATCAGTGAAGTAGGGACGCAGCACAATGAGCAGTTCTTC

D: TRBD2
J: TRBJ2-7
V: TRBV3-1
size: many
CDR3: CASSPGTSGSREQYF
DNA: TGTGCCAGCAGCCCAGGGACTAGCGGGAGTCGCGAGCAGTACTTC

D: TRBD2
J: TRBJ2-7
V: TRBV7-6
size: few
CDR3: CASSRLAGDSSYEQYF
DNA: TGTGCCAGCAGCAGACTAGCGGGAGACTCCTCCTACGAGCAGTACTTC

D: -
J: TRBJ2-7
V: TRBV6-2/TRBV6-3
size: few
CDR3: CASSYGGGKVEQYF
DNA: TGTGCCAGCAGTTACGGCGGCGGGAAGGTCGAGCAGTACTTC

D: -
J: TRBJ1-1
V: TRBV20-1
size: few
CDR3: CSASWDIFALGNTEAFF
DNA: TGCAGTGCTAGTTGGGACATATTTGCCCTGGGGAACACTGAAGCTTTCTTT

D: TRBD1
J: TRBJ2-1
V: TRBV20-1
size: -
CDR3: CSASGDRDYNEQFF
DNA: TGCAGTGCATCAGGGGACAGGGACTACAATGAGCAGTTCTTC

D: -
J: TRBJ1-2
V: TRBV12-3/TRBV12-4
size: -
CDR3: CASSPPGEGGYGYTF
DNA: TGTGCCAGCAGTCCACCGGGGGAAGGGGGCTATGGCTACACCTTC

D: TRBD2
J: TRBJ2-5
V: TRBV4-3
size: -
CDR3: CASSQDRNRRGETQYF
DNA: TGCGCCAGCAGCCAAGATAGGAACAGGCGGGGGGAGACCCAGTACTTC

D: -
J: TRBJ2-1
V: TRBV11-3
size: -
CDR3: CASSLQRRSYNEQFF
DNA: TGTGCCAGCAGCTTACAGCGCCGCTCCTACAATGAGCAGTTCTTC

D: TRBD2
J: TRBJ2-3
V: TRBV19
size: -
CDR3: CASSIELATDTQYF
DNA: TGTGCCAGTAGTATTGAACTAGCGACAGATACGCAGTATTTT

D: -
J: TRBJ2-5
V: TRBV4-3
size: many
CDR3: CASSQTRRGSGTQYF
DNA: TGCGCCAGCAGCCAAACGCGAAGGGGGAGCGGGACCCAGTACTTC

D: -
J: TRBJ2-5
V: TRBV28
size: -
CDR3: CASSSDGSQETQYF
DNA: TGTGCCAGCAGTTCCGACGGTTCTCAAGAGACCCAGTACTTC

D: -
J: TRBJ2-7
V: TRBV2
size: -
CDR3: CASSAHTYEQYF
DNA: TGTGCCAGCAGCGCCCACACCTACGAGCAGTACTTC

D: -
J: TRBJ2-3
V: TRBV5-5
size: -
CDR3: CASTPIDDTQYF
DNA: TGTGCCAGCACCCCCATTGATGATACGCAGTATTTT

D: -
J: TRBJ1-6
V: TRBV7-9
size: -
CDR3: CASSPSGTHNSPLHF
DNA: TGTGCCAGCAGCCCCTCCGGGACCCATAATTCACCCCTCCACTTT

D: TRBD1
J: TRBJ2-2
V: TRBV2
size: -
CDR3: CASRGTVNTGELFF
DNA: TGTGCCAGCAGGGGGACAGTGAACACCGGGGAGCTGTTTTTT

D: -
J: TRBJ2-7
V: TRBV4-2
size: many
CDR3: CASSQDWTNSYEQYF
DNA: TGTGCCAGCAGCCAAGATTGGACGAATTCCTACGAGCAGTACTTC